This paragraph reports one TCR beta chain. Antigen unknown. The study separated CD4+ cells into CD45RA+ naive and CD45RA-negative memory subsets. This entry is derived from a study of shared clonotypes between healthy human individuals. TCRdb keeps only in-frame clones here, not all; method: immunoSEQ multiplex PCR. The table includes about 2.5 million clones, just under 95% detected once. This CDR3 comprises 12 residues. Between the trimmed V and J ends, which lost 0 bases and 3 bases, there was a span of 4 bases. The germline gives CDR1 SGHKS, CDR2 YYEKEE (reference sequence). Whole-study results and caveats: The generation probabilities recorded for non-shared clonotypes fell below those of clonotypes shared by all four donors. The naive CD4 repertoires of a few donors were compared, and approximately 5% of clonotypes were shared.

The specimen sequenced was naive CD4+ T cells from PBMCs. Subset defined: CD45RA+ positively selected. The sequence derives from a man aged 18-30 years in good health. Some clones in this sample may be carry-over from other donors' samples. The chain carries TRBV5-5 and TRBJ2-7, with no clear D. The CDR3 sequence: CASSLGYYEQYF. In DNA, the CDR3 is TGTGCCAGCAGCTTGGGCTACTACGAGCAGTACTTC.